This paragraph covers one TCR beta chain sequence. Its specificity is not known. The sample comes from a study of shared clonotypes between healthy human individuals. Sequencing was performed with immunoSEQ multiplex PCR; in TCRdb, only in-frame clones are kept and a portion is missing. The sample has about 2 million clones, roughly 95% seen once; the top ten hold more than 0.9%. Trimming pared 10 bases from V and 2 bases from J, leaving 12 bases between. CDR3 length: 12 residues. CDR1 and CDR2 (germline): MNHEY, SVGAGI. Selected positively for CCR7 and CD45RO-negative, naive CD8 cells excluded terminally differentiated effector memory CD45RA+ cells. Study observations and caveats: Incomplete sequencing of sorted subsets was indicated by rarefaction despite large depth.

This sequence was found in a man between 18 and 35 years old in good health. The chain employs TRBV6-5 and TRBJ2-7, with a possible D match to TRBD1 (5 bases). The sample comprised naive CD8+ T cells sorted from blood. CDR3 bases: TGTGCCACTGGCAGGGCCCCCTACGAGCAGTACTTC. The encoded protein is CATGRAPYEQYF.